What follows describes a single TCR beta chain. Random hexamers were used to reverse transcribe the RNA input (roughly 0.5 to 1 ug). Amplification of TCR beta CDR3 across 54 Vbeta and 13 Jbeta was performed with immunoSEQ multiplex PCR. One entry per CDR3 protein, called by TCRdb with MiXCR from the immunoSEQ multiplex PCR reads. The sample holds 55,000 to 70,000 distinct CDR3 sequences; around 95% are singletons and the top ten take 0.2% to 0.25%. Sequencing of TCR beta covered CD8+ and CD4+ T cells obtained from blood. This sample was included in a study of CD8 T cells in Susac syndrome. This CDR3 comprises 17 residues. CDR1 is LGHNA, CDR2 YSLEER, per germline. V lost 0 bases, J lost 2 bases, and 14 bases lay in between.

The TCR was taken from a human donor in good health. This chain connects TRBV4-3 to TRBJ2-1; D gene uncertain. Material: CD8+ T cells from PBMCs. The chain's CDR3 is CASSQDYEVPAYNEQFF. The CDR3 region has the DNA TGCGCCAGCAGCCAAGATTACGAGGTTCCAGCCTACAATGAGCAGTTCTTC.